This paragraph covers one T cell receptor (beta chain) sequence. These data originate in a study of patients and donors after allogeneic stem cell transplantation. TCRdb used MiXCR to reprocess the RT-PCR reads, holding one entry per CDR3 protein. The table shows some 880,000 distinct CDR3 sequences, with approximately 19% occurring only once. The germline CDR1 and CDR2 sequences are MNHEY and SVGEGT. The CDR3 sequence is 14 residues long. V was pared by 8 bases and J by 2 bases, with 14 bases between. V and J are TRBV6-2 or TRBV6-3 and TRBJ2-3; D is undetermined. The sample comprised blood, either unsorted or a sorted T cell fraction (not recorded which). This TCR was recovered from a human donor who was either an allogeneic HSCT recipient or a stem cell or donor lymphocyte infusion donor (not recorded which). It is not recorded whose cells these are; they may come from a transplant donor. In DNA form, the CDR3 reads TGTGCCAGCGTTGGATTAGGGTCCACAGATACGCAGTATTTT. It encodes CASVGLGSTDTQYF.